Below are 25 T cell receptor beta chains sequenced from a single sample in a study of siplizumab effects on memory and regulatory T cells. Profiled with immunoSEQ multiplex PCR; TCRdb holds only in-frame clones, not every one. This sample carries more than 95,000 clones, roughly 94% of them seen once, and the ten largest clones take roughly 1.8%. What was sequenced was non-Treg CD4+ T cells sorted from blood. All receptors come from a human donor in good health.

The chain links TRBV5-1 to TRBJ2-3; TRBD2 agrees at 10 bases. The CDR3 is 17 amino acids. Germline V gene lookup returns CDR1 SGHRS and CDR2 YFSETQ. V gave up 4 bases and J gave up 0 bases; unmatched junction bases: 8. CDR3 residues: CASSPPPSGGSTDTQYF. DNA for the CDR3: TGCGCCAGCAGCCCCCCCCCTAGCGGGGGTAGCACAGATACGCAGTATTTT.

This chain links TRBV18 with TRBJ2-7; perhaps TRBD1 as D (5 bases). The V end lost 3 bases, the J end lost 6 bases, and 12 bases lay between the germline ends. The CDR3 covers 13 residues. Germline V lookup: CDR1 KGHSH, CDR2 LQKENI. Here the CDR3 DNA reads TGTGCCAGCTCACCCCTCCAGGGCGTCGAGCAGTACTTC. Protein: CASSPLQGVEQYF.

This chain joins TRBV2 and TRBJ1-5; D is unclear. V lost 6 bases and J 0 bases, leaving 9 bases between the germline ends. The CDR3 covers 14 residues. The V gene's germline CDR1 is SNHLY and CDR2 FYNNEI. CDR3 sequence reads: CASRTDYSNQPQHF. Here the CDR3 DNA reads TGTGCCAGCAGGACGGACTATAGCAATCAGCCCCAGCATTTT.

V gene TRBV7-9 combines with J gene TRBJ1-1; D not certain. Germline V gene data show CDR1 as SEHNR and CDR2 as FQNEAQ (reference sequence). This CDR3 has 12 residues. With 0 bases removed from V and 4 bases from J, the gap between germline ends came to 3 bases. The CDR3 sequence: CASSLAFTEAFF. CDR3 nucleotide sequence: TGTGCCAGCAGCTTAGCCTTCACTGAAGCTTTCTTT.

The gene calls are TRBV6-5 and TRBJ2-2; D is ambiguous. The CDR3 sequence is 15 residues long. Germline CDR1 is MNHEY and CDR2 is SVGAGI. V was trimmed by 6 bases and J by 0 bases, leaving 11 bases between them. CDR3 loop: CASSGGYTNTGELFF. As DNA, the CDR3 is TGTGCCAGCAGCGGCGGATATACGAACACCGGGGAGCTGTTTTTT.

Here the CDR3 DNA reads TGTGCCAGCAGTCGACGGGCCCAGGCGACCTACGAGCAGTACTTC. Encoded protein: CASSRRAQATYEQYF. The chain uses TRBV6-5 and TRBJ2-7; D gene ambiguous. CDR1 MNHEY and CDR2 SVGAGI come from the germline V gene. The CDR3 has 15 residues. V lost 5 bases and J lost 2, with 16 bases in between.

This chain links TRBV7-3 with TRBJ1-1; possibly TRBD1 for D (6 bases). This CDR3 has 13 amino acids. Per the germline V gene, CDR1 is SGHTA and CDR2 is FQGTGA. V lost 6 bases and J 2 bases, leaving 10 bases between the germline ends. The CDR3, as DNA: TGTGCCAGCAGGAAACAGGGAAACACTGAAGCTTTCTTT. Amino acid sequence: CASRKQGNTEAFF.

The chain links TRBV10-3 to TRBJ1-5; 9 nucleotides agree with TRBD1. This CDR3 has 17 residues. Germline CDR1 is ENHRY and CDR2 is SYGVKD. Germline trimming cut 8 bases from V and 3 bases from J; bases unmatched to any gene: 14. This chain's CDR3 is CAIGKTGGEGLNQPQHF. CDR3 nucleotide sequence: TGTGCCATCGGAAAGACAGGGGGTGAAGGCCTCAATCAGCCCCAGCATTTT.

The chain's CDR3 is CATSRGKPNTGELFF. The CDR3 bases are TGTGCCACCAGCAGAGGCAAGCCGAACACCGGGGAGCTGTTTTTT. The chain couples TRBV15 to TRBJ2-2; D remains ambiguous. The germline V gene encodes CDR1 LNHNV and CDR2 YYDKDF (reference sequence). There are 15 residues in the CDR3. V dropped 1 base and J dropped 0 bases, with 6 bases sitting between them.

The J gene is TRBJ2-5, the V gene TRBV5-1; D could derive from TRBD1 or TRBD2 (5 bases each). V dropped 4 bases and J dropped 7 bases, with 17 bases sitting between them. CDR1 is SGHRS, CDR2 YFSETQ, per germline. The CDR3 consists of 14 residues. The CDR3 loop reads CASSPGDGRTTQYF. The CDR3 DNA follows: TGCGCCAGCAGCCCCGGGGACGGCCGTACGACCCAGTACTTC.

The J gene is TRBJ2-7, the V gene TRBV27; D might be TRBD1 (5 bases). Germline-derived CDR1 and CDR2 are MNHEY and SMNVEV (reference sequence). CDR3 length: 13 residues. V was trimmed by 5 bases and J by 2 bases, leaving 10 bases between them. The CDR3 bases are TGTGCCAGCAGTCTACAGGTAACCTACGAGCAGTACTTC. It yields the protein CASSLQVTYEQYF.

The V gene is TRBV19, the J gene TRBJ2-3, with 7 nucleotides matching TRBD1. The V and J ends lost 7 bases and 6 bases, in that order; junction bases with no gene match: 13. Germline V gene data show CDR1 as LNHDA and CDR2 as SQIVND (reference sequence). CDR3 length: 15 amino acids. The CDR3: CASTPRGPSKDTQYF. For the CDR3, the DNA is TGTGCCAGTACCCCGAGGGGGCCAAGCAAGGATACGCAGTATTTT.

This chain joins TRBV5-1 and TRBJ2-1, with 11 bases identical to TRBD2. Germline loops: CDR1 SGHRS, CDR2 YFSETQ. The CDR3 loop spans 14 amino acids. With V trimmed by 0 bases and J by 8 bases, 1 base remained unmatched. The CDR3 sequence is CASSLGLAGYEQFF. As DNA, the CDR3 is TGCGCCAGCAGCTTGGGACTAGCGGGGTATGAGCAGTTCTTC. Complete variable domain (other parts from reference TRBV5-1 and TRBJ2-1): KAGVTQTPRYLIKTRGQQVTLSCSPISGHRSVSWYQQTPGQGLQFLFEYFSETQRNKGNFPGRFSGRQFSNSRSEMNVSTLELGDSALYLCASSLGLAGYEQFFGPGTRLTVL.

This chain links TRBV7-3 with TRBJ2-3, with 9 positions matching TRBD1. This CDR3 is 18 amino acids long. The junction had 10 bases not matched to a gene; V was cut back by 0 bases and J by 3 bases. Germline CDR1 reads SGHTA; CDR2 reads FQGTGA. The DNA for the CDR3 is TGTGCCAGCAGCTTAACGATCGAGGCGGACAGGGGAACAGATACGCAGTATTTT. Amino acid sequence: CASSLTIEADRGTDTQYF.

The rearrangement joins TRBV5-1 to TRBJ2-1; 11 nucleotides match TRBD2. Germline V gene sequence: CDR1 SGHRS, CDR2 YFSETQ. The CDR3 consists of 17 residues. V lost 2 bases, J lost 2 bases, and 6 bases stayed unmatched. The CDR3 coding sequence is TGCGCCAGCAGCTTCGGGACTAGCGGAGGGGCCTACAATGAGCAGTTCTTC. Translated, it gives CASSFGTSGGAYNEQFF.

This chain uses TRBV10-3 with TRBJ2-5; 7 bases align to TRBD1. CDR3 length equals 13 residues. CDR1 and CDR2 (germline): ENHRY, SYGVKD. V lost 6 bases, J lost 5 bases, and 6 bases stayed unmatched. CDR3 nucleotide sequence: TGTGCCATCAGGAAAGACAGGGTGGAGACCCAGTACTTC. Translated, it gives CAIRKDRVETQYF.

The chain carries TRBV19 and TRBJ1-2; 7 positions match TRBD1. Germline V gives CDR1 LNHDA, CDR2 SQIVND (reference sequence). With V trimmed by 1 base and J by 5 bases, 13 bases remained unmatched. The length of the CDR3 is 17 residues. The CDR3 nucleotides read TGTGCCAGTAGTATAGCTCCCTCCTTGGACAGGTCTTATGGCTACACCTTC. As protein: CASSIAPSLDRSYGYTF.

The V call is TRBV19, the J call TRBJ2-7; TRBD1 agrees at 8 bases. V lost 5 bases and J lost 3; bases outside the gene matches: 3. Germline V gives CDR1 LNHDA, CDR2 SQIVND (reference sequence). The CDR3 spans 13 residues. CDR3 in amino acids: CASSVGQGYEQYF. The CDR3 DNA sequence: TGTGCCAGTAGTGTCGGACAGGGCTACGAGCAGTACTTC. The variable domain in full, completed from reference TRBV19 and TRBJ2-7, reads DGGITQSPKYLFRKEGQNVTLSCEQNLNHDAMYWYRQDPGQGLRLIYYSQIVNDFQKGDIAEGYSVSREKKESFPLTVTSAQKNPTAFYLCASSVGQGYEQYFGPGTRLTVT.

This clone was detected only once. The chain uses TRBV6-1 and TRBJ2-5; D is unresolved. CDR3 length equals 11 residues. The V end was cut by 1 base, the J end by 4 bases, with 1 base between. Per germline, CDR1 MNHNS and CDR2 SASEGT. The CDR3 spells CASSEGETQYF. The CDR3, as DNA: TGTGCCAGCAGTGAAGGAGAGACCCAGTACTTC.

The rearrangement uses TRBV30 and TRBJ1-5, with 7 bases aligning to TRBD1. Germline V gives CDR1 GTSNPN, CDR2 SVGIG (reference sequence). The CDR3 loop spans 14 amino acids. V lost 2 bases, J lost 4 bases, and 5 bases stayed unmatched. CDR3 in DNA: TGTGCCTGGAGTACCGGGACAGCGAATCAGCCCCAGCATTTT. Translation gives CAWSTGTANQPQHF.

The chain employs TRBV30 and TRBJ1-5; unclear D gene. CDR3 length: 13 amino acids. Per germline, CDR1 GTSNPN and CDR2 SVGIG (reference sequence). V was trimmed by 2 bases and J by 5 bases, leaving 10 bases between them. CDR3: CAWSSSGYQPQHF. CDR3 sequence (DNA): TGTGCCTGGAGTTCGAGTGGGTATCAGCCCCAGCATTTT.

This rearrangement joins TRBV6-1 to TRBJ2-1; D possibly corresponds to TRBD2 (5 bases). With 4 bases removed from V and 7 bases from J, the gap between germline ends came to 20 bases. The CDR3 has 16 amino acids. The germline V gene has CDR1 MNHNS and CDR2 SASEGT. CDR3 DNA: TGTGCCAGCAGTGGCCGGCAGTCGAATAGGAGGAATGAGCAGTTCTTC. Its translation is CASSGRQSNRRNEQFF.

This CDR3 reads CASSGIRQGAWDEQFF. In DNA, the CDR3 is TGTGCCAGCAGTGGAATAAGACAGGGGGCTTGGGATGAGCAGTTCTTC. The chain recombines TRBV27 with TRBJ2-1, with 10 bases fitting TRBD1. Germline V gene data show CDR1 as MNHEY and CDR2 as SMNVEV (reference sequence). The CDR3 runs to 16 residues. J lost 8 bases, V lost 5 bases, and 12 bases had no gene match.

J is TRBJ1-1 and V is TRBV30; D may be TRBD1 (6 bases). Germline CDR1 and CDR2: GTSNPN and SVGIG (reference sequence). The CDR3 consists of 15 residues. V was pared by 2 bases and J by 4 bases, with 17 bases between. The CDR3 region is CAWSRSGEMGTEAFF. CDR3 sequence (DNA): TGTGCCTGGAGTCGATCAGGGGAGATGGGCACTGAAGCTTTCTTT.

The CDR3 nucleotides read TGTGCCTGGACCTGGAAGGGCGGATACAATGAGCAGTTCTTC. Translated: CAWTWKGGYNEQFF. The chain joins TRBV30 to TRBJ2-1; unclear D gene. V gave up 4 bases and J gave up 4 bases, with 14 bases separating them. The CDR3 is made up of 14 amino acids. Germline CDR1 reads GTSNPN; CDR2 reads SVGIG (reference sequence).